This T cell receptor (beta chain) derives from a study of graft-versus-host responses after intestinal transplantation (dated by TCRdb to about 2021). Study-level background: Multivisceral, liver-intestinal, or isolated intestinal transplants were received by the recipients. Every recipient was given anti-thymocyte globulin induction, followed by approximately 3 years of maintenance tacrolimus and steroids. Graft-versus-host and host-versus-graft alloreactive T cell clones were tracked in the graft, circulation and bone marrow after intestinal transplantation using bulk TCR-beta CDR3 sequencing. To identify alloreactive clones, pre-transplant mixed lymphocyte reaction products were sequenced and compared with unstimulated pre-transplant donor and recipient T cells. Of the 20 to 25 intestinal transplant recipients enrolled in the cohort, one of whom was a retransplant, a few patients without pretransplant specimens were excluded. Donor T cell macrochimerism was defined as a peak of at least 4% donor T cells among recipient peripheral blood mononuclear cells. Rather than going through the commercial service, samples from three later patients were sequenced in-house on an Illumina MiSeq and processed with MiXCR.

Results and caveats for the whole study, not just this receptor: The relatively low number and heterogeneity of intestinal transplant patients limited the conclusions. High GvH to HvG T cell clonal ratios were observed in the allografts of patients with donor T cell macrochimerism. Early after transplant, peak levels of circulating GvH clones were associated with declines in HvG clones. GvH clones were detected in recipient bone marrow, and some of these GvH clones were observed earlier in ileal mucosa or blood, consistent with an intestinal mucosal origin.

Blood samples were collected up to 4 times in the first month after transplant and then at least monthly when available. Libraries came from the immunoSEQ multiplex PCR assay. For most patients, high-throughput TCR-beta CDR3 sequencing of genomic DNA was performed by Adaptive Biotechnologies. The study's processing was this. Adaptive's ImmunoSEQ software supplied the TCR sequencing data for 18 patients, while MiXCR and VDJtools were used to process a few other patients. CDR3 nucleotide sequences shared between donor and recipient were removed because their origin could not be assigned. To count as alloreactive, a clone needed at least 2-fold expansion over unstimulated cells and a minimum CFSE-low frequency of 0.002% (template counts) or 0.001% (read counts). Clones were considered mappable if detected in sequenced pre-transplant spleen, lymph node, or MLR CFSE-low populations of the donor or recipient. The cumulative frequency of alloreactive clones was calculated as a percentage of all sequences, weighted by copy number. Entries here come from immuneACCESS through TCRdb and include only in-frame sequences with V and J called. Some clones fail to appear in such tables; in the studies checked, an unresolved V gene covers under half of the shortfall, and the cause of the remainder is unknown. That table supplies the V and J calls and clone size; D and trimming were determined from the DNA. The sample records tens of thousands of clones, about 93% of which are singletons. The ten top clones hold approximately 2.9% of the sample.

Between the V and J ends, shortened by 7 bases and 5 bases respectively, the junction contains 18 bases. From its cysteine to its phenylalanine, the CDR3 spans 14 amino acids. Left in the record is the CDR3 DNA by itself, 42 bases read in frame from the first base. From the germline V gene, CDR1 is SNHLY and CDR2 is FYNNEI. Points on this clone: No antigen is known for it. No much larger clonotype is one base removed from it; base qualities were not supplied.

The origin of this receptor is a human patient who received an intestinal transplant, so some T cells may come from the graft donor. This sequence uses TRBV2 and TRBJ2-7; no D gene call is confident. This material consisted of PBMCs, taken around 120 days after intestinal transplantation. The CDR3: CASKNGSAGNEQYF. The nucleotide sequence is given as TGTGCCAGCAAGAACGGGTCCGCAGGTAACGAGCAGTACTTC.